This entry features one T cell receptor (beta chain) sequence. Its matching antigen is unknown. This CDR3 has 14 residues. Germline V gene sequence: CDR1 MNHNY, CDR2 SVGAGI (reference sequence). Trimming shortened V by 6 bases and J by 0 bases, and 10 bases separated the two germline ends. This sample is part of a study of CD4 T cells in relation to SARS-CoV-2 and coronaviruses. Here immunoSEQ multiplex PCR was the method, and the copy in TCRdb shows in-frame clones only, minus some. The sample holds about 17,000 clones; approximately 80% are singletons and the top ten take under 13%. Before the COVID-19 pandemic, during about 2011-2019, CD4+ T cells were taken from unexposed donors. The cells were cultured for around ten days before CD4+ T cells were isolated. As cell numbers allowed, unexposed-donor CD4+ T cells faced SARS-CoV-2 S/N and four cold-coronavirus spikes.

Sequenced: CD4+ T cells from PBMCs, cultured in vitro. The origin of this receptor is a human donor in good health. The J gene is TRBJ2-3, the V gene TRBV6-6, with a weak D call TRBD1 (5 bases). CDR3 bases: TGTGCCAGCAGATTGACAGTTAGCACAGATACGCAGTATTTT. Translated, it gives CASRLTVSTDTQYF.